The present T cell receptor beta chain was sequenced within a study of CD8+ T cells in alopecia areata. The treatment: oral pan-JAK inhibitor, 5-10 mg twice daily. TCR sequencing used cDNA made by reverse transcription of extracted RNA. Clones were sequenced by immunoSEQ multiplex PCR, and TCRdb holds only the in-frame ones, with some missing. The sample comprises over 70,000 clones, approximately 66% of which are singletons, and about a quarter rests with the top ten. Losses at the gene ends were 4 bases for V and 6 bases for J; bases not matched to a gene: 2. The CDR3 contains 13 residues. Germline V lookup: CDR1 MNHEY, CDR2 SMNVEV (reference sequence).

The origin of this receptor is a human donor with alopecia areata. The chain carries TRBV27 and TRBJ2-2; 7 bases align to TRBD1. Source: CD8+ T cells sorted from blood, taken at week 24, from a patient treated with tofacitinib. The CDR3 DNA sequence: TGTGCCAGCAGTTCACAGGGGCCCGGGGAGCTGTTTTTT. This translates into CASSSQGPGELFF.